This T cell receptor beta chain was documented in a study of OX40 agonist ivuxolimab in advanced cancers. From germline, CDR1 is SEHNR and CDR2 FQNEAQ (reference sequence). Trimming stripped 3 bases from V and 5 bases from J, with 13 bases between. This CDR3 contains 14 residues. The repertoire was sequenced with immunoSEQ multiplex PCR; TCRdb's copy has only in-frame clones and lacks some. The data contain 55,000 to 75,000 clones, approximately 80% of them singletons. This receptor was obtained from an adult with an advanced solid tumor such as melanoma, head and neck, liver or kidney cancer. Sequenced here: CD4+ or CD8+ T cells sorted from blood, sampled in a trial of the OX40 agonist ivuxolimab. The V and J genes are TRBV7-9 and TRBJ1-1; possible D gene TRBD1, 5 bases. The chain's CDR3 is CASSFQGERTEAFF. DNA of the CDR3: TGTGCCAGCAGCTTCCAGGGTGAGAGAACTGAAGCTTTCTTT.